This passage covers 2 T cell receptor beta chains from one sample sequenced in a study of neoadjuvant nivolumab and ipilimumab in lung cancer. Repertoires were generated with immunoSEQ multiplex PCR, while TCRdb's copy carries only in-frame clones and drops some. The data contain fewer than 35,000 clones, about 92% of them singletons. The sequencing here drew on peripheral blood, taken after neoadjuvant nivolumab, alone or with ipilimumab, at or shortly before surgery. The receptors come from an adult with non-small cell lung cancer.

This chain uses TRBV19 with TRBJ1-2; TRBD1 might be the D (6 bases). Trimming took off 3 bases at V and 4 bases at J, with 9 bases between the two ends. The CDR3 is 13 amino acids. Germline V CDR1 and CDR2: LNHDA, SQIVND (reference sequence). CDR3 amino acids: CASSMRGTYGYTF. The CDR3 nucleotides are TGTGCCAGTAGTATGAGGGGGACCTATGGCTACACCTTC.

This rearrangement joins TRBV12-5 to TRBJ1-1; 7 nucleotides line up with TRBD1. The CDR3 loop spans 13 amino acids. V shed 2 bases, J shed 5 bases, and the junction held 2 bases outside the gene matches. Germline CDR1 reads LGHNT; CDR2 reads FRNRAP. CDR3 DNA sequence: TGTGCTAGTGGTTTGAGACAGGGAACTGAAGCTTTCTTT. It translates to CASGLRQGTEAFF. Supplemented by reference TRBV12-5 and TRBJ1-1, the full variable domain reads DARVTQTPRHKVTEMGQEVTMRCQPILGHNTVFWYRQTMMQGLELLAYFRNRAPLDDSGMPKDRFSAEMPDATLATLKIQPSEPRDSAVYFCASGLRQGTEAFFGQGTRLTVV.